These T cell receptor beta chains were read from a single sample in a study of blood T cell repertoires in COVID-19. The assay was immunoSEQ multiplex PCR, and TCRdb's table has in-frame clones only and misses some. The sample holds tens of thousands of clones; 85% to 90% are singletons and the top ten take approximately 7%. Sequencing used peripheral blood. The source is a human donor in a cohort sampled during active COVID-19. The CDR3 runs from the conserved cysteine through the conserved F or W. D genes are given only for firm matches. A row's size may be missing; if present it is once, few, many or a size class.

D gene | J gene | clone size | V gene | CDR3 protein | CDR3 DNA
TRBD2 | TRBJ2-1 | NA | TRBV6-1 | CASSEDGLAGGTYNEQFF | TGTGCCAGCAGTGAAGACGGACTAGCGGGAGGAACTTACAATGAGCAGTTCTTC
NA | TRBJ1-1 | NA | TRBV7-9 | CASSKGVQSTEAFF | TGTGCCAGCAGTAAAGGAGTGCAAAGCACTGAAGCTTTCTTT
TRBD1 | TRBJ2-7 | NA | TRBV5-1 | CASSLGGQGTYEQYF | TGCGCCAGCAGCTTGGGGGGACAGGGAACCTACGAGCAGTACTTC
NA | TRBJ2-3 | NA | TRBV29-1 | CSVQPFSGAYTDTQYF | TGCAGCGTTCAGCCCTTTAGCGGCGCTTACACAGATACGCAGTATTTT
NA | TRBJ1-1 | NA | TRBV5-4 | CASSLVPGLNTEAFF | TGTGCCAGCAGCTTGGTACCGGGATTGAACACTGAAGCTTTCTTT
NA | TRBJ2-2 | NA | TRBV24-1 | CATSDLAPNTGELFF | TGTGCCACCAGTGACCTAGCCCCGAACACCGGGGAGCTGTTTTTT
NA | TRBJ1-2 | NA | TRBV2 | CASSQGQGRGYTF | TGTGCCAGCAGTCAGGGGCAAGGGCGAGGCTACACCTTC
NA | TRBJ2-3 | NA | TRBV21-1 | CASSKRYRGPDTQYF | TGTGCCAGCAGCAAAAGGTACAGGGGGCCAGATACGCAGTATTTT
TRBD1 | TRBJ1-4 | NA | TRBV30 | CACGGQGATNEKLFF | TGTGCCTGTGGGGGACAGGGGGCGACTAATGAAAAACTGTTTTTT
TRBD1 | TRBJ2-6 | NA | TRBV30 | CAWSRNRGNGGANVLTF | TGTGCCTGGAGCCGGAACAGGGGTAACGGTGGGGCCAACGTCCTGACTTTC
NA | TRBJ2-7 | NA | TRBV29-1 | CSVGVRETYEQYF | TGCAGCGTTGGTGTCCGGGAGACCTACGAGCAGTACTTC
TRBD2 | TRBJ2-7 | NA | TRBV19 | CASNMGGTGYEQYF | TGTGCCAGCAACATGGGAGGGACCGGCTACGAGCAGTACTTC
NA | TRBJ2-2 | NA | TRBV7-2 | CASSLSGRGELFF | TGTGCCAGCAGCTTAAGTGGCAGGGGCGAGCTGTTTTTT
NA | TRBJ1-1 | NA | TRBV5-1 | CASSQQRGRRGMNTEAFF | TGCGCCAGCAGCCAACAGAGGGGTAGGCGGGGTATGAACACTGAAGCTTTCTTT
TRBD1 | TRBJ1-4 | NA | TRBV5-1 | CASSLRGTAINEKLFF | TGCGCCAGCAGCTTGAGGGGGACAGCCATTAATGAAAAACTGTTTTTT
NA | TRBJ2-1 | NA | TRBV24-1 | CATSDFGSIDEQFF | TGTGCCACCAGTGATTTCGGGAGTATCGATGAGCAGTTCTTC
NA | TRBJ2-7 | NA | TRBV19 | CASSIGEVPEQYF | TGTGCCAGTAGTATCGGGGAGGTCCCCGAGCAGTACTTC
TRBD1 | TRBJ2-7 | NA | TRBV5-5 | CASSYWTGEYEQYF | TGTGCCAGCAGTTATTGGACAGGGGAATACGAGCAGTACTTC
TRBD1 | TRBJ2-5 | NA | TRBV30 | CAWSTGDETQYF | TGTGCCTGGAGTACAGGGGACGAGACCCAGTACTTC
TRBD1 | TRBJ1-4 | once | TRBV5-5 | CASSTGTGLGEKLFF | TGTGCCAGCAGCACCGGGACAGGGCTCGGAGAAAAACTGTTTTTT
NA | TRBJ2-1 | NA | TRBV7-9 | CASSHIKGQSSYNEQFF | TGTGCCAGCAGCCACATAAAGGGGCAGAGCTCCTACAATGAGCAGTTCTTC
TRBD1 | TRBJ2-1 | NA | TRBV5-1 | CASSASGGNSYNEQFF | TGCGCCAGCAGCGCCTCAGGGGGCAATTCCTACAATGAGCAGTTCTTC
NA | TRBJ1-2 | NA | TRBV6-5 | CASSIRQDLIYGYTF | TGTGCCAGCAGTATTAGACAGGACCTCATCTATGGCTACACCTTC
TRBD1 | TRBJ2-7 | NA | TRBV7-9 | CASSLLRDRGHTEQYF | TGTGCCAGCAGCTTACTCCGGGACAGGGGGCATACGGAGCAGTACTTC
TRBD2 | TRBJ2-1 | NA | TRBV7-3 | CASSLGLAGTVNEQFF | TGTGCCAGCAGCTTAGGACTAGCGGGGACCGTCAATGAGCAGTTCTTC
TRBD2 | TRBJ2-5 | once | TRBV5-6 | CASSLDSGGQETQYF | TGTGCCAGCAGCTTGGATAGCGGGGGACAAGAGACCCAGTACTTC
NA | TRBJ2-5 | once | TRBV12-3/TRBV12-4 | CASSLQGETQYF | TGTGCCAGCAGTTTACAGGGTGAGACCCAGTACTTC
TRBD1 | TRBJ1-1 | NA | TRBV27 | CASSLLGGGQAMNTEAFF | TGTGCCAGCAGTTTATTAGGGGGGGGACAGGCTATGAACACTGAAGCTTTCTTT
TRBD1 | TRBJ2-3 | NA | TRBV30 | CASSTGRGSDTQYF | TGTGCCTCCTCGACGGGCAGGGGGTCAGATACGCAGTATTTT
NA | TRBJ2-5 | NA | TRBV7-3 | CASSLKARAEQETQYF | TGTGCCAGCAGCTTAAAGGCCAGGGCCGAGCAAGAGACCCAGTACTTC
TRBD1 | TRBJ1-2 | NA | TRBV29-1 | CSVERGGQGNYGYTF | TGCAGCGTTGAAAGGGGAGGACAGGGAAACTATGGCTACACCTTC
NA | TRBJ2-7 | NA | TRBV4-1 | CASSTRLGDILGEQYF | TGCGCCAGCAGCACACGTTTGGGGGACATACTAGGCGAGCAGTACTTC
TRBD2 | TRBJ2-5 | NA | TRBV7-2 | CASSLLAGGQHF | TGTGCCAGCAGCTTACTAGCGGGGGGCCAGCACTTC
NA | TRBJ1-4 | NA | TRBV28 | CASSFARLIPTSEKLFF | TGTGCCAGCAGTTTCGCCCGACTCATACCGACGAGTGAAAAACTGTTTTTT
NA | TRBJ1-1 | NA | TRBV29-1 | CSAAAGWAFF | TGCAGCGCCGCAGCAGGGTGGGCTTTCTTT
NA | TRBJ2-3 | NA | TRBV7-3 | CASSLRADFGDTQYF | TGTGCCAGCAGCTTAAGAGCAGACTTTGGAGATACGCAGTATTTT
NA | TRBJ1-1 | few | TRBV7-3 | CASSPTGQITEAFF | TGTGCCAGCAGCCCGACAGGACAGATAACTGAAGCTTTCTTT
NA | TRBJ2-7 | NA | TRBV20-1 | CSARSAYEQYF | TGCAGTGCTAGGAGCGCCTACGAGCAGTACTTC
TRBD1 | TRBJ1-2 | few | TRBV7-9 | CASGSEGAVWVYGYTF | TGTGCCAGCGGCTCGGAGGGGGCAGTTTGGGTATATGGCTACACCTTC
TRBD2 | TRBJ2-1 | NA | TRBV27 | CASRQRTSGGASNEQFF | TGTGCCAGCCGCCAAAGGACTAGCGGGGGGGCAAGCAATGAGCAGTTCTTC
NA | TRBJ2-2 | few | TRBV5-1 | CASSFARRSNTGELFF | TGCGCCAGCAGCTTCGCCAGGCGCTCGAACACCGGGGAGCTGTTTTTT